One sample yielded the 24 T cell receptor beta chains listed below, sequenced in a study of brain metastases from non-small cell lung cancer. Libraries were prepared by immunoSEQ multiplex PCR; TCRdb keeps only in-frame clonotypes and omits some of them. Of around 510 clones in the sample, roughly three quarters were seen once. What was sequenced was tissue from a brain metastasis. The receptors come from a donor aged 40 or older with non-small cell lung cancer.

The rearrangement uses TRBV7-9 and TRBJ1-2; a weak D match, TRBD1 (5 bases). Germline CDR1 is SEHNR and CDR2 is FQNEAQ (reference sequence). The CDR3 contains 14 residues. V lost 5 bases to trimming and J lost 5 bases, with 15 bases between them. The CDR3 reads CASSGGPTGYGYTF. The DNA for the CDR3 is TGTGCCAGCAGCGGGGGACCGACTGGGTATGGCTACACCTTC.

This chain uses TRBV6-1 with TRBJ2-7; possible D gene TRBD1, 6 bases. Germline CDR1 reads MNHNS; CDR2 reads SASEGT. The length of the CDR3 is 14 residues. V lost 2 bases and J lost 4, with 12 bases in between. The CDR3 is CASSEQGNRYEQYF. DNA of the CDR3: TGTGCCAGCAGTGAACAGGGGAACAGGTACGAGCAGTACTTC.

This clone occurred once. A read error may account for a junction end that differs from germline. V usage is TRBV5-4 and J usage is TRBJ2-2, with a tentative D call TRBD2 (5 bases). The CDR3 consists of 16 residues. CDR1 is SGHNT and CDR2 is YYREEE in the germline V gene (reference sequence). The CDR3 protein is CASSLRPGSNTRELFF. The CDR3 DNA reads TGTGCCAGCAGCTTGCGACCGGGGTCGAACACCAGGGAGCTGTTTTTT.

This clone is categorized as hyperexpanded. Other DNA sequences in the sample encode the same CDR3. V usage is TRBV29-1 and J usage is TRBJ2-1, with TRBD1 matching 10 bases. V dropped 7 bases and J dropped 3; count of bases not matched to a gene: 12. The CDR3 length is 16 residues. Germline CDR1 and CDR2: SQVTM and ANQGSEA. As DNA, the CDR3 is TGCAGCGCCGACCCGGGACAGGGGAGAAGCTACAATGAGCAGTTCTTC. The encoded protein is CSADPGQGRSYNEQFF.

The rearrangement uses TRBV6-5 and TRBJ2-7; no clear D. Trimming shortened V by 5 bases and J by 5 bases, and 16 bases separated the two germline ends. Germline V lookup: CDR1 MNHEY, CDR2 SVGAGI. This CDR3 region has 14 residues. The CDR3 coding sequence is TGTGCCAGCAGTCACGATTTTGTTGGGGACGAGCAGTACTTC. Its translation is CASSHDFVGDEQYF.

The genes are TRBV6-5 and TRBJ1-5; D unclear. Trimming shortened V by 5 bases and J by 5 bases, and 7 bases separated the two germline ends. In germline, CDR1 is MNHEY, CDR2 SVGAGI. This CDR3 has 12 amino acids. This CDR3 reads CASSPVDQPQHF. The CDR3 DNA reads as TGTGCCAGCAGTCCAGTTGATCAGCCCCAGCATTTT.

CDR3 residues: CASSYSGDRTYEQYF. The CDR3 nucleotides are TGTGCCAGCAGTTACTCGGGGGACAGAACCTACGAGCAGTACTTC. The V gene is TRBV6-5, the J gene TRBJ2-7; TRBD1 matches 7 bases. Germline CDR1 reads MNHEY; CDR2 reads SVGAGI. Trimming took 0 bases from V and 2 from J; bases not matched to a gene: 4. The CDR3 spans 15 residues.

The chain recombines TRBV19 with TRBJ1-5; D may be TRBD1 (6 bases). This CDR3 is built from 14 residues. Trimming took 3 bases from V and 6 from J, leaving 12 bases between them. Germline V lookup: CDR1 LNHDA, CDR2 SQIVND (reference sequence). The DNA of the CDR3 is TGTGCCAGTAGTATGGGGGGGGCGGCTCAGCCCCAGCATTTT. This translates into CASSMGGAAQPQHF.

In this sample, this clone turned up a few times. The chain couples TRBV4-1 to TRBJ2-7, with TRBD1 identical over 9 bases. The CDR3 loop spans 15 amino acids. The V gene's germline CDR1 is MGHRA and CDR2 YSYEKL. The trim removed 0 bases at V and 10 bases at J, leaving 10 bases unmatched. The DNA of the CDR3 is TGCGCCAGCAGCCAAGAAGGGACAGGGTATAGGTTTCAGTACTTC. As protein: CASSQEGTGYRFQYF.

The gene calls are TRBV10-3 and TRBJ1-2; no definite D call. Trimming took 0 bases from V and 6 from J, leaving 11 bases between them. The CDR3 is 14 amino acids. CDR1 is ENHRY, CDR2 SYGVKD, per germline. The CDR3 DNA reads as TGTGCCATCAGTGAGTCGGCAGTTCGGGATGGCTACACCTTC. The encoded protein is CAISESAVRDGYTF.

The chain has TRBV5-6 and TRBJ1-6; 8 bases map to TRBD1. Germline V gene lookup returns CDR1 SGHDT and CDR2 YYEEEE. The CDR3 is 18 amino acids. The ends lost 4 bases at V and 14 bases at J; junction bases unmatched: 23. The CDR3 DNA follows: TGTGCCAGCAGCACCGGGACAGGAGTCCGAAGGCATGGTACGGCCCTCCACTTT. It is translated as CASSTGTGVRRHGTALHF.

The chain joins TRBV6-6 to TRBJ2-5; D perhaps matches TRBD1 (7 bases). The germline V and J ends were trimmed by 0 bases and 6 bases, with 11 bases remaining between them. Looked up from germline, CDR1 is MNHNY and CDR2 is SVGAGI (reference sequence). The CDR3 has 14 amino acids. The CDR3 DNA reads TGTGCCAGCAGTTACTCACAGGGGAGGCAGACCCAGTACTTC. It yields the protein CASSYSQGRQTQYF.

This rearrangement joins TRBV12-3 or TRBV12-4 to TRBJ1-2; D remains ambiguous. CDR3 length: 13 amino acids. V lost 7 bases, J lost 4 bases, and 13 bases lay in between. The CDR3 coding sequence is TGTGCCAGCAAACGGGCCGACCTCTATGGCTACACCTTC. It yields the protein CASKRADLYGYTF.

This chain uses TRBV5-6 with TRBJ2-7; D may be TRBD1 (6 bases). Germline loops: CDR1 SGHDT, CDR2 YYEEEE. The CDR3 is 15 amino acids. V was trimmed by 2 bases and J by 0 bases, leaving 12 bases between them. CDR3 loop: CASSFIQGSSYEQYF. In nucleotides, the CDR3 is TGTGCCAGCAGCTTTATTCAGGGGTCCTCCTACGAGCAGTACTTC.

J is TRBJ1-3 and V is TRBV30; a possible D gene is TRBD1 (5 bases). The V gene's germline CDR1 is GTSNPN and CDR2 SVGIG (reference sequence). There are 15 residues in the CDR3. V was cut by 0 bases and J by 8 bases, with 17 bases left in between. The CDR3 coding sequence is TGTGCCTGGAGTGTTAAGGGGCAGGGAGATGACACCATATATTTT. Its translation: CAWSVKGQGDDTIYF.

Of note for this clone: The junction does not match germline at one end; this may be a read error. The rearrangement joins TRBV30 to TRBJ1-1; D is unresolved. Germline CDR1 and CDR2: GTSNPN and SVGIG (reference sequence). This CDR3 is built from 13 residues. The CDR3 loop reads CAWRARWVTEAFF. Here the CDR3 DNA reads TGTGCCTGGAGGGCCAGGTGGGTCACTGAAGCTTTTTTT.

Notes on this clone: The junction departs from the called germline gene at one end, perhaps through a read error. V and J are TRBV7-9 and TRBJ1-1; a possible D gene is TRBD1 (5 bases). Per germline, CDR1 SEHNR and CDR2 FQNEAQ (reference sequence). The CDR3 loop spans 14 amino acids. CDR3 bases: TGTGCCAGCATCCCCTGGGGGGAGAACACTGAAACTTTCTTT. Amino acid sequence: CASIPWGENTETFF.

This clone showed up just once. J is TRBJ2-2 and V is TRBV5-1; D unresolved. Germline V gene data show CDR1 as SGHRS and CDR2 as YFSETQ. CDR3 length: 15 residues. The ends were cut back, 2 bases at V and 4 bases at J, with 12 bases in the middle. The CDR3 region has the DNA TGCGCCAGCAGCTTCGATCCCCGACCCACCGGGGAGCTGTTTTTT. Protein: CASSFDPRPTGELFF.

The chain has TRBV6-5 and TRBJ1-3; TRBD1 might be the D (6 bases). The V gene's germline CDR1 is MNHEY and CDR2 SVGAGI. Trimming removed 6 bases at V and 2 bases at J, with 14 bases between. This CDR3 region has 15 residues. The CDR3 nucleotides are TGTGCCAGCAGAACGGGAACAGGGACTGGAAACACCATATATTTT. Amino acid sequence: CASRTGTGTGNTIYF.

Notes on this clone: At one end the junction does not follow the germline gene, possibly because of a read error. V and J are TRBV28 and TRBJ2-5; TRBD1 might be the D (5 bases). CDR1 and CDR2 (germline): MDHEN, SYDVKM. The length of the CDR3 is 15 residues. CDR3 amino acids: CDSSSGQGLLETQYF. The CDR3 coding sequence is TGTGACAGCAGTTCCGGGCAGGGCCTCTTGGAGACCCAGTACTTC.

The chain links TRBV3-1 (or the pseudogene TRBV3-2) to TRBJ1-1; unclear D gene. Germline-derived CDR1 and CDR2 are LGHDT and YNNKEL (reference sequence). The CDR3 is 13 residues long. Trimming shortened V by 8 bases and J by 4 bases, and 14 bases separated the two germline ends. The CDR3 DNA reads as TGTGCCAGCCTCGACCTTTTCGGCACTGAAGCTTTCTTT. It encodes CASLDLFGTEAFF.

As to this clone: The junction differs from germline at one of its ends, possibly a read error. Within the sample, other DNA sequences also encode this same CDR3. The rearrangement uses TRBV4-1 and TRBJ2-7; no clear D gene. Germline V CDR1 and CDR2: MGHRA, YSYEKL. The length of the CDR3 is 15 residues. The CDR3, as DNA: TGCGCCAGTAGCCCGACGGGTAGTACCACCTACGAGCAGTACTTC. Translation gives CASSPTGSTTYEQYF.

The chain joins TRBV3-1 (or the pseudogene TRBV3-2) to TRBJ2-5; D gene uncertain. The length of the CDR3 is 11 residues. Germline loops: CDR1 LGHDT, CDR2 YNNKEL (reference sequence). V was clipped by 4 bases and J by 5 bases, with 5 bases between them. CDR3 protein: CASSRTETQYF. CDR3 in DNA: TGTGCCAGCAGCCGGACGGAGACCCAGTACTTC.

In the case of this clone: A much larger clone sits a single nucleotide away, making a read error possible. The same CDR3 can be traced to other DNA sequences in this sample. The chain couples TRBV29-1 to TRBJ2-1; the match to TRBD1 covers 10 bases. V shed 7 bases, J shed 3 bases, and the junction held 12 bases outside the gene matches. CDR1 SQVTM and CDR2 ANQGSEA come from the germline V gene. The CDR3 loop spans 16 amino acids. CDR3 loop: CSADPGQGRSYNEQFF. As DNA, the CDR3 is TGCAGCGCCGATCCGGGACAGGGGAGAAGCTACAATGAGCAGTTCTTC.